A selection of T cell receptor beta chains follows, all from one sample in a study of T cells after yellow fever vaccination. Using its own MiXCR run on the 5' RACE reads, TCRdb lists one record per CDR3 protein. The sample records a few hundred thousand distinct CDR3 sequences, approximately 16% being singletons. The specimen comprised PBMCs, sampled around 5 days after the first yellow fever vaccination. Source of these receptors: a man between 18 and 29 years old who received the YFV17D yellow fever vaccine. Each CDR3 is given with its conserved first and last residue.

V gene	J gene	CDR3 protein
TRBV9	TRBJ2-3	CASSVAPPGLMADTQYF
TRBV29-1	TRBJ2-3	CSVANGGLTDTQYF
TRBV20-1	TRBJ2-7	CSARRGSRSYEQYF
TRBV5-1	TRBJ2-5	CASSLGLDFSETQYF
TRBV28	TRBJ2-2	CASSLGLAAYTGELFF
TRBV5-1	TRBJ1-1	CASSPGTGRTEAFF
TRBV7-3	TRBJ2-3	CASSLDSGGATDTQYF
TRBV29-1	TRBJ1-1	CSVDNRNTEAFF
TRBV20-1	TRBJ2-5	CSARDPVRGGETQYF
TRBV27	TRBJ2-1	CASSLSDRGLNEQFF